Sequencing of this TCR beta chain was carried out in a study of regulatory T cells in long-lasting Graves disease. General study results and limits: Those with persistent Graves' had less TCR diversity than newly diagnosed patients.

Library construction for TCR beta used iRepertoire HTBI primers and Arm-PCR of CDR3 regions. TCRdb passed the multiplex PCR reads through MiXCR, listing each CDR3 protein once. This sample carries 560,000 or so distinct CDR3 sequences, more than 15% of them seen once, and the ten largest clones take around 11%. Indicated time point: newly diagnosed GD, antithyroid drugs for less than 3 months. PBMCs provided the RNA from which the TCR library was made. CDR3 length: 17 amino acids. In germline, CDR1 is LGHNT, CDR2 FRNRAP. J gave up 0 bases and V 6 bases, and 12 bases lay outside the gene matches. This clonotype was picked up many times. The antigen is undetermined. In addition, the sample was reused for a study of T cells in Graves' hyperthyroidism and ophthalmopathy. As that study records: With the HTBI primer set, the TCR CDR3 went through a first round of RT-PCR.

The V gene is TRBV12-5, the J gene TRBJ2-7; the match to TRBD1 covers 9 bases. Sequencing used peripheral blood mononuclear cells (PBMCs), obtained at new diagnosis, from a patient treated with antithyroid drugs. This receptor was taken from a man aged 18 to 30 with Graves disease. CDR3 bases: TGTGCTAGTGGCCAAACATCCGGGACAGGGTCCTCCTACGAGCAGTACTTC. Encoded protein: CASGQTSGTGSSYEQYF.